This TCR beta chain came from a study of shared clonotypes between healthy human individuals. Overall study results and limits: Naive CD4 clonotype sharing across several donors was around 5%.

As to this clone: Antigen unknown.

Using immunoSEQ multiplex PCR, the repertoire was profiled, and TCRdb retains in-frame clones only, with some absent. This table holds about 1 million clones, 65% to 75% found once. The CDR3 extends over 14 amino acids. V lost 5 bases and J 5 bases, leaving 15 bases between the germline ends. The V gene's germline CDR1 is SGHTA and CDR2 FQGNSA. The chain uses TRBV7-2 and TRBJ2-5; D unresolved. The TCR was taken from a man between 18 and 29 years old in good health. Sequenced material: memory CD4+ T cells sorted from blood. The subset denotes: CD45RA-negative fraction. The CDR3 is CASSPRTPRETQYF. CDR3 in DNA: TGTGCCAGCAGCCCCCGGACGCCTCGGGAGACCCAGTACTTC.